What follows are 10 T cell receptor beta chains derived from one specimen sequenced in a study of cytomegalovirus exposure and HLA in healthy donors. 13 Jbeta primers and 60 Vbeta primers were used for the PCR. Libraries were prepared by immunoSEQ multiplex PCR; TCRdb keeps only in-frame clonotypes and omits some of them. The data contain 150,000 to 200,000 clones, around 90% of them singletons. The sample consisted of PBMCs. Receptor source: a boy younger than 10 in good health and CMV-seronegative.

The chain has TRBV28 and TRBJ1-3; TRBD1 might be the D (5 bases). V was pared by 7 bases and J by 4 bases, with 14 bases between. Germline loops: CDR1 MDHEN, CDR2 SYDVKM. CDR3 length equals 14 residues. DNA for the CDR3: TGTGCCAGCATAGGATGGGGCTCCGGAAACACCATATATTTT. Its protein product is CASIGWGSGNTIYF.

The CDR3 DNA is TGCGCCAGCAGCCACCGGACTAGCGGGGGCCAGAACACCGGGGAGCTGTTTTTT. Encoded protein: CASSHRTSGGQNTGELFF. The V and J genes are TRBV5-1 and TRBJ2-2; TRBD2 matches at 13 bases. Germline loops: CDR1 SGHRS, CDR2 YFSETQ. The CDR3 sequence is 18 residues long. V gave up 4 bases and J gave up 1 base; unmatched junction bases: 7.

This clone was observed once. This chain uses TRBV20-1 with TRBJ1-1; D gene ambiguous. The germline CDR1 and CDR2 sequences are DFQATT and SNEGSKA (reference sequence). CDR3 size: 11 residues. Trimming cost V 6 bases and J 0 bases, with 5 bases left between them. CDR3 DNA: TGCAGTGCCCCCATGAACACTGAAGCTTTCTTT. Its protein product is CSAPMNTEAFF.

Details on this clone: Other nucleotide sequences in the sample specify the same CDR3. V and J are TRBV7-2 and TRBJ1-2; 9 bases agree with TRBD1. The J segment lost 1 base and the V segment lost 5 bases, leaving 8 bases of the junction unmatched. The germline CDR1 and CDR2 sequences are SGHTA and FQGNSA. This CDR3 has 16 amino acids. The CDR3 spells CASSRSRDRVNYGYTF. The DNA for the CDR3 is TGTGCCAGCAGCAGGAGCCGGGACAGGGTTAACTATGGCTACACCTTC.

The chain combines TRBV19 with TRBJ2-1, with TRBD2 matching over 8 bases. The CDR3 covers 17 residues. Trimming cost V 2 bases and J 7 bases; bases outside gene matches: 13. CDR1 and CDR2 from the germline V gene are LNHDA and SQIVND (reference sequence). The CDR3 loop is CASSITLQRTSRNEQFF. CDR3 DNA: TGTGCCAGTAGTATAACCCTACAGCGGACTAGCCGAAATGAGCAGTTCTTC.

The V call is TRBV6-4, the J call TRBJ2-3, with 7 bases aligning to TRBD1. This CDR3 is 14 amino acids long. Germline V gives CDR1 MRHNA, CDR2 SNTAGT. The junction had 3 bases not matched to a gene; V was cut back by 2 bases and J by 4 bases. CDR3 sequence reads: CASSDPGGADTQYF. CDR3 nucleotides: TGTGCCAGCAGTGACCCAGGGGGAGCAGATACGCAGTATTTT.

This clone turned up a few times. The rearrangement uses TRBV7-9 and TRBJ1-1, with 7 bases fitting TRBD1. The CDR3 is made up of 12 amino acids. V gave up 8 bases and J gave up 1 base; unmatched junction bases: 1. Looked up from germline, CDR1 is SEHNR and CDR2 is FQNEAQ (reference sequence). The CDR3 sequence: CASAGGNTEAFF. The CDR3 DNA reads as TGTGCCAGCGCAGGGGGGAACACTGAAGCTTTCTTT.

This sequence joins TRBV28 and TRBJ1-4; 8 nucleotides match TRBD1. From germline, CDR1 is MDHEN and CDR2 SYDVKM. This CDR3 contains 16 residues. Trimming took 4 bases from V and 8 from J; bases not matched to a gene: 12. CDR3 DNA sequence: TGTGCCAGCAGTTGGGTGGACAGGGCGGTTGGAGAAAAACTGTTTTTT. The encoded protein is CASSWVDRAVGEKLFF.

The V gene is TRBV6-5, the J gene TRBJ2-1, with TRBD2 matching over 8 bases. Germline-derived CDR1 and CDR2 are MNHEY and SVGAGI. The CDR3 has 15 amino acids. V gave up 2 bases and J gave up 1 base; unmatched junction bases: 1. The CDR3 DNA follows: TGTGCCAGCAGTTACACTAGCGGTTCCTACAATGAGCAGTTCTTC. As protein: CASSYTSGSYNEQFF.

There are a few counts of this clone. V and J are TRBV6-6 and TRBJ2-7, with TRBD2 matching over 7 bases. Trimming cost V 0 bases and J 4 bases; bases outside gene matches: 6. Germline V gene data show CDR1 as MNHNY and CDR2 as SVGAGI (reference sequence). The CDR3 length is 15 residues. DNA for the CDR3: TGTGCCAGCAGTTACTCCCGGGACTACCAATACGAGCAGTACTTC. This translates into CASSYSRDYQYEQYF.